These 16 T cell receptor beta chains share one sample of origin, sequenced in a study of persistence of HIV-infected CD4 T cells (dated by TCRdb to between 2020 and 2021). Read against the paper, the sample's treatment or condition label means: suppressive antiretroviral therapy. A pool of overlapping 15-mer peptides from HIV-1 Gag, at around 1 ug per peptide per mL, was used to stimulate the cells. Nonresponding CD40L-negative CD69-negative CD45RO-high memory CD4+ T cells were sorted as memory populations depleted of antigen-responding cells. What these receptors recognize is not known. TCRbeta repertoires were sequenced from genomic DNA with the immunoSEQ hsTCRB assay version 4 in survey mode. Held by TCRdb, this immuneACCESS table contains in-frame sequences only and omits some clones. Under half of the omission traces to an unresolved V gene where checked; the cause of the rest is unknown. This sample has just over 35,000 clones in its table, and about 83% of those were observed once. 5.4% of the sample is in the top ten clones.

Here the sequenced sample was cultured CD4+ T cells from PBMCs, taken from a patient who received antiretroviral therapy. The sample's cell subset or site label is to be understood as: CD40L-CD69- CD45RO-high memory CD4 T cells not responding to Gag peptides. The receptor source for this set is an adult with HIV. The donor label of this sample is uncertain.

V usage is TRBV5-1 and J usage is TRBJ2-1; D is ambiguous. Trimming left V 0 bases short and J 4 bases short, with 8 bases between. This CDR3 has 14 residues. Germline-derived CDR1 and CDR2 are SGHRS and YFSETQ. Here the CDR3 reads CASSLASEYNEQFF. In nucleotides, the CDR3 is TGCGCCAGCAGCTTGGCCAGCGAATACAATGAGCAGTTCTTC.

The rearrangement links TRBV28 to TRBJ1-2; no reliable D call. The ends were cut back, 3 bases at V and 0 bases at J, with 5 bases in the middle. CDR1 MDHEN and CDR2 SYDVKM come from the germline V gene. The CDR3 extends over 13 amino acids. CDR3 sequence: CASSFRANYGYTF. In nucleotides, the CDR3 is TGTGCCAGCAGTTTTCGGGCTAACTATGGCTACACCTTC.

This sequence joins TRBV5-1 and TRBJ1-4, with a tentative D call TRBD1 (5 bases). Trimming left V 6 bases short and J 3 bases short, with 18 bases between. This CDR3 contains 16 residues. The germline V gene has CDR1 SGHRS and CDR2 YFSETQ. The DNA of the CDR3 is TGCGCCAGCAAAGAGAGTACAGGCACTCCTAATGAAAAACTGTTTTTT. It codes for CASKESTGTPNEKLFF.

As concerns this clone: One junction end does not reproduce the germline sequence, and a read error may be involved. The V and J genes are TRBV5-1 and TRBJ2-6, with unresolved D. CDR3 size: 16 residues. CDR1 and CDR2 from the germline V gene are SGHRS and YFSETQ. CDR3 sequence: CASSPVLPSRANVLTF. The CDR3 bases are TGCGCCAGCAGCCCTGTATTGCCCTCTAGGGCCAACGTCCTGACTTTC.

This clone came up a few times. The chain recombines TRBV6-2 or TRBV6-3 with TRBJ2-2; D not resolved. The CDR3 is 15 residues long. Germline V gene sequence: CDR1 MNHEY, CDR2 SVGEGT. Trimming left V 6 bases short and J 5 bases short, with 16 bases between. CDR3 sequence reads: CASSGWWGGTGELFF. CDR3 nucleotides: TGTGCCAGCAGCGGTTGGTGGGGTGGTACCGGGGAGCTGTTTTTT.

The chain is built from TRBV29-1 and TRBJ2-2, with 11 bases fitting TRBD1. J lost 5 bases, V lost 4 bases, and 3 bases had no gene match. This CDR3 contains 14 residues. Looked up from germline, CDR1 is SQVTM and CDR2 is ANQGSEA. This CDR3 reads CSVGGTGGTGELFF. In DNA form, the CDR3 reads TGCAGCGTTGGTGGGACAGGGGGGACCGGGGAGCTGTTTTTT.

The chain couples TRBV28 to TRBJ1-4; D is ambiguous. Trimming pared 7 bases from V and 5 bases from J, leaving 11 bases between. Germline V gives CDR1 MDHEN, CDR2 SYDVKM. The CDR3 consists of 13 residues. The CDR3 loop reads CASNRPGNEKLFF. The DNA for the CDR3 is TGTGCCAGCAATCGGCCGGGGAATGAAAAACTGTTTTTT.

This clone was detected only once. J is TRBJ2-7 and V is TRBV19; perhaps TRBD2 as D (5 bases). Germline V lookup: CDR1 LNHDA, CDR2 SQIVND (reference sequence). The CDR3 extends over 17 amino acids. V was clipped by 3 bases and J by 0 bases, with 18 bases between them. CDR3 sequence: CASSMPRTEVSSYEQYF. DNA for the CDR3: TGTGCCAGTAGTATGCCCCGGACTGAAGTTAGCTCCTACGAGCAGTACTTC.

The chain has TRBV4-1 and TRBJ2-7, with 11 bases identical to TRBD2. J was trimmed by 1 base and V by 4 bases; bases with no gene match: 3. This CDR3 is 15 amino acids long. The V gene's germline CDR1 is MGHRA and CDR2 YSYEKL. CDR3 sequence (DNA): TGCGCCAGCAGCCTCGGACTAGCGGGTTCCTACGAGCAGTACTTC. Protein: CASSLGLAGSYEQYF.

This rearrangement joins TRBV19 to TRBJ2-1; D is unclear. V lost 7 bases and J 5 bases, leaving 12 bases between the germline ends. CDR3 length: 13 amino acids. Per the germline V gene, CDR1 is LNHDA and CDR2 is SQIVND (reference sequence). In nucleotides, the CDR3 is TGTGCCAGTAATAAGAACCGCAACAATGAGCAGTTCTTC. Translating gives CASNKNRNNEQFF.

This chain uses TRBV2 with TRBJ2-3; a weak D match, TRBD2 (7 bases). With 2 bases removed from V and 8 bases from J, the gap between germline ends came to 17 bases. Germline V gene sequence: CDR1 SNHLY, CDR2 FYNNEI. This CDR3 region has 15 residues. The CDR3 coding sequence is TGTGCCAGCAGTGAACTGGGGGGGGCCGGAGGTACGCAGTATTTT. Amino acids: CASSELGGAGGTQYF.

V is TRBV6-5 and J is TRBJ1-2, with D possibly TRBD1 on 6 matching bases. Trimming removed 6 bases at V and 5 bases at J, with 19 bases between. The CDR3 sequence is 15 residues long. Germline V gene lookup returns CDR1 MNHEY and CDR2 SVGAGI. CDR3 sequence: CASRGDRRDSYGYTF. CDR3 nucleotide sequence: TGTGCCAGCAGAGGAGACAGGCGGGATTCATATGGCTACACCTTC.

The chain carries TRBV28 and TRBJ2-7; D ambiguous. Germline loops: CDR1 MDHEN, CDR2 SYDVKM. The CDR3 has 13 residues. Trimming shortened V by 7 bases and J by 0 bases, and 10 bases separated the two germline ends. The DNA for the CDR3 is TGTGCCAGCACCCCCGTCCACTCCTACGAGCAGTACTTC. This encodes CASTPVHSYEQYF.

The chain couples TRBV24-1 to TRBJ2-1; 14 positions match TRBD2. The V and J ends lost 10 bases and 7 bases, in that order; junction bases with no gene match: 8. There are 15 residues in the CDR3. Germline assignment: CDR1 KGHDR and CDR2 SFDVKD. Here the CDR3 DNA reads TGTGCCACTAGGTCGGGGACTAGCGGGGGAAATGAGCAGTTCTTC. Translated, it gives CATRSGTSGGNEQFF.

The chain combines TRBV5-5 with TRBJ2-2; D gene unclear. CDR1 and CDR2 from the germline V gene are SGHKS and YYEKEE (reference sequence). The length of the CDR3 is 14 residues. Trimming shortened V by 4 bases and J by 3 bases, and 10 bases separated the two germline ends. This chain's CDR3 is CASSSWTDTGELFF. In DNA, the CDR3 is TGTGCCAGCAGCAGCTGGACGGACACCGGGGAGCTGTTTTTT.

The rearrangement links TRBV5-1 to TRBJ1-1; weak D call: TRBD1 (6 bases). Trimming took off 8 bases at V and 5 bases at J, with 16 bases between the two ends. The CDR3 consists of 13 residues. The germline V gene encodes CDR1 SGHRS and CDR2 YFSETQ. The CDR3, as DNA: TGCGCCAGTACAACAGGGTATCGGACTGAAGCTTTCTTT. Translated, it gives CASTTGYRTEAFF. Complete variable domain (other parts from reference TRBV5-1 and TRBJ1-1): KAGVTQTPRYLIKTRGQQVTLSCSPISGHRSVSWYQQTPGQGLQFLFEYFSETQRNKGNFPGRFSGRQFSNSRSEMNVSTLELGDSALYLCASTTGYRTEAFFGQGTRLTVV.